The TCR beta chain described here comes from a study of CD8 T cells in Susac syndrome. RNA totalling roughly 0.5 to 1 ug underwent reverse transcription with random hexamers. TCRdb reanalysed the immunoSEQ multiplex PCR reads using MiXCR and keeps one entry per CDR3 protein. The sample has roughly 190,000 distinct CDR3 sequences; about 95% are singletons. The V and J ends lost 1 base and 1 base, in that order; junction bases with no gene match: 5. CDR3 length equals 15 residues. Per germline, CDR1 DFQATT and CDR2 SNEGSKA (reference sequence). Sequencing was performed on CD4+ T cells from PBMCs. This receptor was identified in a human donor in good health. The gene calls are TRBV20-1 and TRBJ2-3; the match to TRBD2 covers 7 bases. The CDR3 DNA reads TGCAGTGCTAGAGGGGCGGGAGTTGGCACAGATACGCAGTATTTT. Translation: CSARGAGVGTDTQYF.